What follows describes a single T cell receptor beta chain. Its antigen is still unknown. These data are taken from a study of cytomegalovirus exposure and HLA in healthy donors. General study results and limits: Researchers catalogued about 160 TCR beta chains as cytomegalovirus-associated. In the 120 validation repertoires, 94% of cluster scores exceeded 0, per a later analysis. Whilst most TCR sequences proved rare, a subset of public TCRs occurred across many donors. Three chains tied to CMV proved CMV antigen-specific in vitro.

The repertoire was sequenced with immunoSEQ multiplex PCR; TCRdb's copy has only in-frame clones and lacks some. The sample yields 100,000 or so clones, 86% seen once. Germline V gives CDR1 MGHRA, CDR2 YSYEKL. The junction had 3 bases not matched to a gene; V was cut back by 4 bases and J by 0 bases. This CDR3 comprises 15 residues. This chain connects TRBV4-1 to TRBJ2-5, with TRBD1 matching over 9 bases. The specimen was PBMCs. The TCR originated in a woman under 30 in good health and CMV-seropositive. The CDR3 nucleotides read TGCGCCAGCAGCCTCGGGGACAGGGACCAAGAGACCCAGTACTTC. Amino acid sequence: CASSLGDRDQETQYF.